This TCR beta chain is from a study of blood T cell repertoires in COVID-19. Individuals aged roughly 18 to 95 years were recruited from approximately 24 US areas. Cohort 3 recovery required two negative PCRs, clearance, or symptom resolution. As handled by the study authors: By means of reference gene primer amplification, nucleated cell counts were estimated. Clones were read by immunoSEQ multiplex PCR, and TCRdb kept only the in-frame ones, dropping some. V, J and clone size are taken as reported in that table, and D and trimming were inferred from the DNA itself. The sample contains some 400,000 clones, around 89% of which appear only once. Germline V gene data show CDR1 as LNHNV and CDR2 as YYDKDF (reference sequence). Between the trimmed V and J ends, which lost 3 bases and 7 bases, there was a span of 12 bases. CDR3 size: 13 residues.

The sequence derives from a man aged 25 to 40 who had recovered from COVID-19. V usage is TRBV15 and J usage is TRBJ1-1; no clear D. The sequenced material came from PBMCs or T cells enriched from blood (not recorded which). The CDR3 here is CATSRRGPVEAFF. CDR3 sequence (DNA): TGTGCCACCAGCAGGCGAGGGCCAGTTGAAGCTTTCTTT.